Listed here are 10 T cell receptor beta chains from one sample, sequenced in a study of blood T cell repertoires in COVID-19 (dated by TCRdb to 2018 to 2021). The receptor library was made with the immunoSEQ multiplex PCR assay. Held by TCRdb, this immuneACCESS table contains in-frame sequences only and omits some clones. Under half of the omission traces to an unresolved V gene where checked; the cause of the rest is unknown. For this sample there are 190,000 or so clones; roughly four fifths appear just once. The ten largest clones take up around 7% of the sample. The sequencing input was PBMCs or T cells enriched from blood (not recorded which). These receptors originate from a man aged 40-49 years who had recovered from COVID-19.

The chain is built from TRBV7-9 and TRBJ2-5, with 7 bases that match TRBD1. Looked up from germline, CDR1 is SEHNR and CDR2 is FQNEAQ (reference sequence). J lost 7 bases, V lost 0 bases, and 5 bases had no gene match. The length of the CDR3 is 14 residues. The CDR3 region has the DNA TGTGCCAGCAGCTTAGCGGTTACAGGGGCGACCCAGTACTTC. Residues: CASSLAVTGATQYF.

This chain uses TRBV9 with TRBJ1-3; 7 bases agree with TRBD1. The germline V gene has CDR1 SGDLS and CDR2 YYNGEE. J was trimmed by 3 bases and V by 3 bases; bases with no gene match: 6. The CDR3 has 15 residues. The DNA for the CDR3 is TGTGCCAGCAGCGCAGGGGGAGTGGTTGGAAACACCATATATTTT. Protein: CASSAGGVVGNTIYF.

The chain recombines TRBV9 with TRBJ1-2; no firm D call. Germline-derived CDR1 and CDR2 are SGDLS and YYNGEE. The CDR3 length is 13 residues. V shed 3 bases and J shed 1 base, with 7 bases lying between them. For the CDR3, the DNA is TGTGCCAGCAGCGACGGTAATAACTATGGCTACACCTTC. Residues: CASSDGNNYGYTF.

The chain couples TRBV7-2 to TRBJ1-2, with no clear D. Trimming cost V 2 bases and J 4 bases, with 8 bases left between them. CDR3 length equals 13 residues. The germline V gene has CDR1 SGHTA and CDR2 FQGNSA. Written as DNA, the CDR3 is TGTGCCAGCAGCTTACACAGCCTCTATGGCTACACCTTC. Amino acid sequence: CASSLHSLYGYTF.

The table lists this clone with a count of one. J is TRBJ1-6 and V is TRBV15; TRBD1 matches at 10 bases. Trimming cost V 4 bases and J 8 bases; bases outside gene matches: 17. CDR1 and CDR2 (germline): LNHNV, YYDKDF (reference sequence). There are 19 residues in the CDR3. Here the CDR3 DNA reads TGTGCCACCAGCAACCCAGGGGGGCCGGGACAGGGGAAGTATTCACCCCTCCACTTT. Translating it yields CATSNPGGPGQGKYSPLHF.

The rearrangement joins TRBV7-2 to TRBJ2-1, with 9 bases that match TRBD1. J lost 8 bases, V lost 3 bases, and 14 bases had no gene match. The CDR3 is made up of 17 amino acids. CDR1 and CDR2 (germline): SGHTA, FQGNSA. The CDR3 DNA follows: TGTGCCAGCAGCTTGTTCAACAGGGGGCGCTTTGGAGATGAGCAGTTCTTC. Amino acid sequence: CASSLFNRGRFGDEQFF. Variable domain in full (rest from reference TRBV7-2 and TRBJ2-1): GAGVSQSPSNKVTEKGKDVELRCDPISGHTALYWYRQSLGQGLEFLIYFQGNSAPDKSGLPSDRFSAERTGGSVSTLTIQRTQQEDSAVYLCASSLFNRGRFGDEQFFGPGTRLTVL.

The chain joins TRBV5-1 to TRBJ1-1, with TRBD1 identical over 7 bases. The junction had 6 bases not matched to a gene; V was cut back by 0 bases and J by 4 bases. The germline gives CDR1 SGHRS, CDR2 YFSETQ. This CDR3 has 15 residues. The CDR3: CASSLGRDRVTEAFF. As DNA, the CDR3 is TGCGCCAGCAGCTTGGGGCGAGACAGGGTCACTGAAGCTTTCTTT.

As DNA, the CDR3 is TGCGCCAGCAGCCCAGGCGGACAGGGCAACTATGGCTACACCTTC. It translates to CASSPGGQGNYGYTF. The chain is built from TRBV5-1 and TRBJ1-2; 8 nucleotides match TRBD1. This CDR3 spans 15 amino acids. V trimming: 4 bases; J trimming: 2 bases; junction bases outside the gene matches: 7. The germline CDR1 and CDR2 sequences are SGHRS and YFSETQ.

The rearrangement links TRBV12-3 or TRBV12-4 to TRBJ2-7; D is ambiguous. The CDR3 totals 13 residues. The ends were cut back, 3 bases at V and 2 bases at J, with 8 bases in the middle. This chain's CDR3 is CASSFGRTYEQYF. The CDR3 DNA follows: TGTGCCAGCAGTTTTGGCAGAACCTACGAGCAGTACTTC.

The chain has TRBV5-4 and TRBJ1-1, with 9 bases lining up with TRBD1. V gave up 0 bases and J gave up 1 base; unmatched junction bases: 1. CDR3 length equals 15 residues. CDR1 and CDR2 (germline): SGHNT, YYREEE (reference sequence). The CDR3 reads CASSLGQGENTEAFF. CDR3 in DNA: TGTGCCAGCAGCTTGGGACAGGGGGAGAACACTGAAGCTTTCTTT.